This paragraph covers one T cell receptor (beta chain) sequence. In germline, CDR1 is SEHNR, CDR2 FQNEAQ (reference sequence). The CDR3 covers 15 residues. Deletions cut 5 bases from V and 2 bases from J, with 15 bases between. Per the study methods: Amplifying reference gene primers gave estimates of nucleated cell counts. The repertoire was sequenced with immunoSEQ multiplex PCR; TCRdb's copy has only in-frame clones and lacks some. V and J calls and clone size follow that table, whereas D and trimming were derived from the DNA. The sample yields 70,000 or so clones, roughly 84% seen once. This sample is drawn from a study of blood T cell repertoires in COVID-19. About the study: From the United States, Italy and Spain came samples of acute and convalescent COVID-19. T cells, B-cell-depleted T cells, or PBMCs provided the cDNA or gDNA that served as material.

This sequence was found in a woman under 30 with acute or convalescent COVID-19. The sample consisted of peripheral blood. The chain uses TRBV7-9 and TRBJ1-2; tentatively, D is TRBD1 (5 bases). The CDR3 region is CASSLDTLLNYGYTF. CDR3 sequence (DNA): TGTGCCAGCAGCCTGGACACCCTTCTAAACTATGGCTACACCTTC.